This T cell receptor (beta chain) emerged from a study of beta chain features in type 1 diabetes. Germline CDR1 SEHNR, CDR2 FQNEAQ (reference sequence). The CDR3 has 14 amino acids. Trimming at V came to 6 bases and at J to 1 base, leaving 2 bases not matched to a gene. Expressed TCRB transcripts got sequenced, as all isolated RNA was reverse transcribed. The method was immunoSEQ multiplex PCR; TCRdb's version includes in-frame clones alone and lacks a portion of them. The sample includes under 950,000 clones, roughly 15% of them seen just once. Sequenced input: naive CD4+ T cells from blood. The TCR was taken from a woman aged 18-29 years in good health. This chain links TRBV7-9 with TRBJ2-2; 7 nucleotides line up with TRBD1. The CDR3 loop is CASSRTGNTGELFF. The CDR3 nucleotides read TGTGCCAGCAGTAGGACAGGGAACACCGGGGAGCTGTTTTTT.